The 21 T cell receptor beta chains below were found in one sample sequenced in a study of early stage breast cancer tumors. Sequenced by immunoSEQ multiplex PCR; TCRdb stores in-frame clones only, minus some. The sample consists of 44,000 or so clones, roughly 84% of them appearing once. The sample taken for sequencing was blood. These TCRs come from a person in their fifties with breast cancer.

CDR3 region: CASSILGQAYGYTF. CDR3 sequence (DNA): TGTGCCAGTAGTATTCTTGGACAGGCCTATGGCTACACCTTC. The chain uses TRBV19 and TRBJ1-2; 7 positions match TRBD1. The CDR3 is 14 amino acids. Germline V gene data show CDR1 as LNHDA and CDR2 as SQIVND (reference sequence). V was clipped by 3 bases and J by 4 bases; unmatched bases: 5.

The CDR3 DNA sequence: TGTGCCAGCAGTGGCGACTTGGGGCGAGAGGAAGAGCAGTACTTC. Amino acids: CASSGDLGREEEQYF. This chain connects TRBV6-1 to TRBJ2-7; perhaps TRBD1 as D (5 bases). Trimming shortened V by 4 bases and J by 7 bases, and 20 bases separated the two germline ends. CDR3 length: 15 amino acids. Germline V gene sequence: CDR1 MNHNS, CDR2 SASEGT.

The CDR3 reads CASSLEGTAYNEQFF. CDR3 bases: TGTGCCAGCAGCTTAGAGGGGACCGCCTACAATGAGCAGTTCTTC. The J gene is TRBJ2-1, the V gene TRBV7-2; D tentatively fits TRBD1 or TRBD2 (5 bases each). The CDR3 runs 15 residues. CDR1 SGHTA and CDR2 FQGNSA come from the germline V gene. The ends were cut back, 1 base at V and 2 bases at J, with 9 bases in the middle.

The chain has TRBV7-6 and TRBJ2-2; D remains unclear. Germline V gives CDR1 SGHVS, CDR2 FNYEAQ. The length of the CDR3 is 15 residues. Trimming took 1 base from V and 1 from J, leaving 7 bases between them. CDR3 coding DNA: TGTGCCAGCAGCTTAGGGCGATTGAACACCGGGGAGCTGTTTTTT. Translated: CASSLGRLNTGELFF.

This clone has a single count. This chain connects TRBV11-2 to TRBJ2-7; TRBD1 agrees at 10 bases. The germline V gene encodes CDR1 SGHAT and CDR2 FQNNGV. CDR3 length: 13 residues. V lost 6 bases to trimming and J lost 5 bases; unmatched junction nucleotides: 4. This chain's CDR3 is CASRDRGLDEQYF. CDR3 in DNA: TGTGCCAGCAGGGACAGGGGGTTAGACGAGCAGTACTTC.

This clone showed up just a few times. J is TRBJ2-7 and V is TRBV7-9; D unresolved. The length of the CDR3 is 12 residues. Trimming left V 1 base short and J 5 bases short, with 6 bases between. The germline gives CDR1 SEHNR, CDR2 FQNEAQ (reference sequence). The CDR3 reads CASSLEVNEQYF. DNA for the CDR3: TGTGCCAGCAGCTTAGAGGTAAACGAGCAGTACTTC.

This CDR3 is CSVGYREGTEAFF. As DNA, the CDR3 is TGCAGCGTTGGGTACAGGGAGGGCACTGAAGCTTTCTTT. This sequence joins TRBV29-1 and TRBJ1-1, with D perhaps TRBD1 (6 bases). CDR1 SQVTM and CDR2 ANQGSEA come from the germline V gene. Trimming removed 4 bases from V and 4 bases from J, with 13 bases in between. The CDR3 sequence is 13 residues long.

The V gene is TRBV11-2, the J gene TRBJ1-2; 8 nucleotides match TRBD1. Trimming cost V 2 bases and J 0 bases; bases outside gene matches: 5. Per the germline V gene, CDR1 is SGHAT and CDR2 is FQNNGV. This CDR3 has 16 amino acids. The CDR3 spells CASSLSRGPSNYGYTF. CDR3 nucleotide sequence: TGTGCCAGCAGCTTAAGCAGGGGGCCTTCTAACTATGGCTACACCTTC.

This chain joins TRBV5-1 and TRBJ2-7; possibly TRBD1 for D (5 bases). With 4 bases removed from V and 3 bases from J, the gap between germline ends came to 20 bases. The CDR3 is 16 residues long. Germline CDR1 reads SGHRS; CDR2 reads YFSETQ. The DNA for the CDR3 is TGCGCCAGCAGCCCAGGCTTAGGGGATCTAAACTACGAGCAGTACTTC. This codes for CASSPGLGDLNYEQYF.

V gene TRBV2 combines with J gene TRBJ1-4; 7 bases are shared with TRBD1. The CDR3 is 15 amino acids. Germline loops: CDR1 SNHLY, CDR2 FYNNEI. The trim removed 4 bases at V and 4 bases at J, leaving 6 bases unmatched. The CDR3 spells CASSATGDYNEKLFF. The CDR3 DNA is TGTGCCAGCAGTGCTACAGGGGATTATAATGAAAAACTGTTTTTT.

The chain has TRBV4-3 and TRBJ1-1; D gene unclear. The CDR3 length is 14 residues. Germline assignment: CDR1 LGHNA and CDR2 YSLEER. With 0 bases removed from V and 0 bases from J, the gap between germline ends came to 5 bases. The CDR3 DNA reads as TGCGCCAGCAGCCAAGACCGAATGAACACTGAAGCTTTCTTT. This encodes CASSQDRMNTEAFF.

This sequence joins TRBV4-3 and TRBJ2-7; 8 positions agree with TRBD1. CDR1 and CDR2 (germline): LGHNA, YSLEER. CDR3 size: 16 residues. J gave up 5 bases and V 0 bases, and 9 bases lay outside the gene matches. CDR3 nucleotides: TGCGCCAGCAGCCAAGATTCAGCAGGGGGCTTCAACGAGCAGTACTTC. It specifies CASSQDSAGGFNEQYF.

This clone was recorded only once. This rearrangement joins TRBV6-1 to TRBJ1-1; the D gene is possibly TRBD1 (5 bases). V lost 5 bases and J 3 bases, leaving 10 bases between the germline ends. The CDR3 has 13 amino acids. Germline assignment: CDR1 MNHNS and CDR2 SASEGT. Written as DNA, the CDR3 is TGTGCCAGCAGTCCCAGGGAGGACACTGAAGCTTTCTTT. Amino acid sequence: CASSPREDTEAFF.

The rearrangement joins TRBV5-5 to TRBJ2-3; no clear D. Germline-derived CDR1 and CDR2 are SGHKS and YYEKEE (reference sequence). CDR3 length: 14 amino acids. Trimming shortened V by 0 bases and J by 1 base, and 6 bases separated the two germline ends. The CDR3 DNA sequence: TGTGCCAGCAGCTTGGGACGGGGCACAGATACGCAGTATTTT. This encodes CASSLGRGTDTQYF.

The genes are TRBV27 and TRBJ2-3; 9 bases map to TRBD2. The ends lost 3 bases at V and 1 base at J; junction bases unmatched: 8. This CDR3 spans 17 amino acids. The germline gives CDR1 MNHEY, CDR2 SMNVEV (reference sequence). The CDR3 loop reads CASSLVTSGRRTDTQYF. CDR3 in DNA: TGTGCCAGCAGTTTGGTAACTAGCGGGCGACGCACAGATACGCAGTATTTT.

This chain joins TRBV12-2 and TRBJ1-3. TRBV12-2 is described as a pseudogene. The CDR3 contains 18 residues. CDR3 in amino acids: CASRSPLRTAFSGNTIYF. For the CDR3, the DNA is TGTGCAAGTCGGTCCCCTCTAAGGACGGCCTTCTCTGGAAACACCATATATTTT.

The chain carries TRBV29-1 and TRBJ2-3, with D possibly matching TRBD1 (5 bases). CDR3 size: 13 residues. Germline lookup yields CDR1 SQVTM and CDR2 ANQGSEA. Trimming shortened V by 5 bases and J by 6 bases, and 15 bases separated the two germline ends. DNA for the CDR3: TGCAGCGTTACAGATACAGGCGAGGATACGCAGTATTTT. This gives the protein CSVTDTGEDTQYF.

This chain uses TRBV29-1 with TRBJ2-7; the match to TRBD2 covers 11 bases. The CDR3 is 13 residues long. Trimming at V came to 6 bases and at J to 2 bases, leaving 3 bases not matched to a gene. Germline CDR1 is SQVTM and CDR2 is ANQGSEA. The CDR3 region is CSVGTSGTYEQYF. The CDR3, as DNA: TGCAGCGTCGGGACTAGCGGAACCTACGAGCAGTACTTC.

This clone was detected only once. The V and J genes are TRBV5-1 and TRBJ2-3; TRBD1 matches at 8 bases. Germline lookup yields CDR1 SGHRS and CDR2 YFSETQ. After removal of 4 bases from V and 4 bases from J, the junction contained 11 bases not matched to a gene. The CDR3 length is 16 residues. The CDR3 sequence is CASSPNPTGEADTQYF. CDR3 DNA: TGCGCCAGCAGCCCCAACCCGACAGGGGAGGCAGATACGCAGTATTTT.

This clone was observed a handful of times. This sequence joins TRBV4-1 and TRBJ2-3; 14 bases fit TRBD2. The junction had 9 bases not matched to a gene; V was cut back by 0 bases and J by 4 bases. The length of the CDR3 is 19 residues. Germline values: CDR1 MGHRA, CDR2 YSYEKL. CDR3 nucleotide sequence: TGCGCCAGCAGCCAAGATCTCCAACGACTAGCGGGGGGGCCAGATACGCAGTATTTT. Encoded protein: CASSQDLQRLAGGPDTQYF.

This rearrangement joins TRBV29-1 to TRBJ1-2; D unclear. Trimming left V 4 bases short and J 4 bases short, with 16 bases between. CDR1 is SQVTM and CDR2 is ANQGSEA in the germline V gene. The CDR3 length is 14 residues. This CDR3 reads CSVAGFSQAYGYTF. The CDR3 coding sequence is TGCAGCGTTGCCGGTTTTAGCCAGGCCTATGGCTACACCTTC.